Many counts were recorded for the clone carrying this TCR beta chain. No antigen is known for it. Graves' hyperthyroidism qualified as stable when ophthalmopathy did not progress within 18 months. Patients with uncontrolled infections, other autoimmune diseases, pregnancy or lactation were excluded. Diagnoses were established using clinical symptoms, serum thyroxine and TRAb, thyroid ultrasound and orbital computed tomography. This entry belongs to a study of T cells in Graves' hyperthyroidism and ophthalmopathy. Germline CDR1 reads SGHRS; CDR2 reads YFSETQ. V gave up 2 bases and J gave up 8 bases; unmatched junction bases: 10. This CDR3 region has 17 residues. From RNA transcripts, TCR beta CDR3 regions were amplified. First-round RT-PCR with HTBI primers amplified the TCR CDR3 region. One entry per CDR3 protein results from TCRdb running MiXCR on the multiplex PCR reads. The repertoire has about 500,000 distinct CDR3 sequences, roughly 14% of them found once; the top ten carry about 17%.

General study findings and limits: Model output signaled ophthalmopathy a median approximately 6 months ahead of onset.

The clonotype originates from a woman under 30 with Graves' hyperthyroidism. The chain carries TRBV5-1 and TRBJ1-6; 10 bases are shared with TRBD1. The sequenced sample consisted of blood. CDR3 DNA sequence: TGCGCCAGCAGCTTCAACCGGGACAGGGGCCGTCATTCACCCCTCCACTTT. It specifies CASSFNRDRGRHSPLHF.